The 8 T cell receptor beta chains reported below all come from one sample, sequenced in a study of T cells in Graves' hyperthyroidism and ophthalmopathy. RNA transcripts were the template for amplifying TCR beta CDR3 regions. First-round RT-PCR targeting the TCR CDR3 was performed with the HTBI primer set. TCRdb re-called the multiplex PCR reads with MiXCR, one entry per CDR3 protein. The sample lists under 400,000 distinct CDR3 sequences; around 16% were seen once. Sequenced material: blood. The receptors were sampled from a man aged 25-40 years with Graves' hyperthyroidism.

As concerns this clonotype: Possible read error: a much larger clone is one base away. The chain couples TRBV2 to TRBJ1-5, with a tentative D call TRBD1 (5 bases). There are 15 residues in the CDR3. V gave up 4 bases and J gave up 9 bases, with 19 bases separating them. Germline CDR1 is SNHLY and CDR2 is FYNNEI. Written as DNA, the CDR3 is TGTGCCAGCAGTGTCGGGTCCCTGGGGCTTCGGCCCCAGCATTTT. It is translated as CASSVGSLGLRPQHF.

This clonotype was recorded at least ten times. One junction end disagrees with the germline gene, perhaps due to a read error. This rearrangement joins TRBV5-1 to TRBJ2-1; D is unclear. The CDR3 has 14 residues. The germline gives CDR1 SGHRS, CDR2 YFSETQ. The CDR3 spells CASSPGSSYNEQFF. The DNA for the CDR3 is TGTGCCAGCAGTCCAGGTAGCTCCTACAATGAGCAGTTCTTC.

Many counts were recorded for this clonotype. CDR3 residues: CATTTSGRNNEQFF. The CDR3 DNA follows: TGTGCAACAACTACTAGCGGGAGGAATAATGAGCAGTTCTTC. The chain uses TRBV7-9 and TRBJ2-1, with 12 bases matching TRBD2. Germline V gene data show CDR1 as SEHNR and CDR2 as FQNEAQ (reference sequence). The CDR3 has 14 amino acids.

The rearrangement joins TRBV6-1 to TRBJ2-5; D gene unclear. The length of the CDR3 is 13 residues. Trimming left V 8 bases short and J 4 bases short, with 14 bases between. CDR1 is MNHNS, CDR2 SASEGT, per germline. The CDR3 DNA follows: TGTGCCAGCTCATTAACCGTCGCAGAGACCCAGTACTTC. Protein product: CASSLTVAETQYF.

This clonotype has more than one count but fewer than ten. The chain links TRBV18 to TRBJ2-5; TRBD1 is a possible D gene (5 bases). V was cut by 3 bases and J by 5 bases, with 13 bases left in between. There are 14 residues in the CDR3. Germline CDR1 reads KGHSH; CDR2 reads LQKENI. The CDR3 spells CASSPSRAAETQYF. Written as DNA, the CDR3 is TGTGCCAGCTCACCTAGCAGGGCCGCGGAGACCCAGTACTTC.

This clonotype has ten or more counts. The chain uses TRBV11-2 and TRBJ2-3; TRBD1 matches at 9 bases. This CDR3 contains 17 residues. Germline trimming cut 1 base from V and 0 bases from J; bases unmatched to any gene: 5. Germline V gives CDR1 SGHAT, CDR2 FQNNGV. The CDR3 sequence is CASSLAAGQGSTDTQYF. The CDR3 coding sequence is TGTGCCAGCAGCTTAGCAGCGGGACAGGGCAGCACAGATACGCAGTATTTT.

This clonotype was counted many times. This sequence joins TRBV7-3 and TRBJ2-1, with 9 bases matching TRBD2. V shed 1 base, J shed 5 bases, and the junction held 6 bases outside the gene matches. Germline loops: CDR1 SGHTA, CDR2 FQGTGA. The CDR3 length is 16 residues. CDR3 nucleotide sequence: TGTGCCAGCAGCTTAAAAGGACTAGCGCAACACAATGAGCAGTTCTTC. Its protein product is CASSLKGLAQHNEQFF. The full variable domain, with the rest looked up from reference TRBV7-3 and TRBJ2-1, is GAGVSQTPSNKVTEKGKYVELRCDPISGHTALYWYRQSLGQGPEFLIYFQGTGAADDSGLPNDRFFAVRPEGSVSTLKIQRTERGDSAVYLCASSLKGLAQHNEQFFGPGTRLTVL.

This clonotype was counted only a few times. The DNA is left out, because the CDR3 cannot be placed on it with certainty; the CDR3 is given as TCRdb lists it. The chain recombines TRBV28 with TRBJ2-2; the table assigns TRBD2, which was not confirmed against the DNA. CDR1 is MDHEN, CDR2 SYDVKM, per germline. 15 amino acids form the CDR3, both terminal residues included. The CDR3 sequence is CASSSPGPRPGSCFF.